This TCR beta chain was identified during a study of T cells in Graves' hyperthyroidism and ophthalmopathy. This clonotype was recorded many times. The target antigen is unknown. TCR beta CDR3 sequences were amplified from RNA transcripts. TCR CDR3 regions were first amplified by RT-PCR with HTBI primers. TCRdb fed the multiplex PCR reads into MiXCR, producing one record per CDR3 protein. The sample has approximately 630,000 distinct CDR3 sequences, about a sixth seen once. V lost 8 bases to trimming and J lost 7 bases; unmatched junction nucleotides: 5. Germline V gene data show CDR1 as MDHEN and CDR2 as SYDVKM. This CDR3 is built from 13 residues. Orbital computed tomography and thyroid ultrasound, together with serum TRAb and thyroxine and clinical symptoms, were used for diagnoses. Study observations and caveats: Ophthalmopathy, which appeared later, was predicted by the model a median approximately 6 months before onset.

The clonotype originates from a woman aged 25 to 39 with Graves' hyperthyroidism. The specimen was blood. V gene TRBV28 combines with J gene TRBJ1-5; 10 bases are shared with TRBD1. This chain's CDR3 is CASRDRGEQPQHF. As DNA, the CDR3 is TGTGCCAGCCGGGACAGGGGTGAACAGCCCCAGCATTTT.